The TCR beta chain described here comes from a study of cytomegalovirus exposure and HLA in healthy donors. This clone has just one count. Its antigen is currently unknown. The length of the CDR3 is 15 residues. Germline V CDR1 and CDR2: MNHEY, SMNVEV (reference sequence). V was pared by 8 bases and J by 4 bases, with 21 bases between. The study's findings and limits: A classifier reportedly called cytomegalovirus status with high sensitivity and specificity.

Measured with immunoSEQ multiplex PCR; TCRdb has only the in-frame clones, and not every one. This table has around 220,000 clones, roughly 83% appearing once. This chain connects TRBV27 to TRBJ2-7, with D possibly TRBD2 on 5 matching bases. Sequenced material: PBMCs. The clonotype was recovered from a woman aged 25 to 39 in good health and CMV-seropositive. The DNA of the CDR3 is TGTGCCAGCCGATCGAGGGTAGTCAACCAGTACGAGCAGTACTTC. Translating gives CASRSRVVNQYEQYF.